The clone carrying this T cell receptor beta chain appeared a single time. Profiling relied on immunoSEQ multiplex PCR, and the TCRdb table lists in-frame clones only, not all of them. The sample records around 40,000 clones, around 90% being singletons. The data stem from a study of blood T cell repertoires in COVID-19. This CDR3 is 13 amino acids long. V lost 1 base to trimming and J lost 8 bases; unmatched junction nucleotides: 4. Per the germline V gene, CDR1 is SGHAT and CDR2 is FQDESV (reference sequence). The sequencing input was peripheral blood. The receptor comes from a woman older than 75 with acute or convalescent COVID-19. The J gene is TRBJ1-2, the V gene TRBV11-1, with 7 bases fitting TRBD1. The CDR3 coding sequence is TGTGCCAGCAGCTTAGAGACAGGGTACGGCTACACCTTC. Translation: CASSLETGYGYTF.